Shown below are 12 T cell receptor beta chains from a single sample sequenced in a study of cytomegalovirus exposure and HLA in healthy donors (dated by TCRdb to about 2017). Libraries were prepared through the immunoSEQ multiplex PCR assay. For the multiplex PCR, a mixture combining 60 forward primers for TCR Vbeta segments and 13 reverse primers for TCR Jbeta segments was used. Imported from immuneACCESS, the table was reduced by TCRdb to in-frame sequences with V and J called. These copies leave out some clones; in studies compared against another copy, an unresolved V gene accounts for under half, and the cause of the remainder is not known. This sample has about 64,000 clones in its table, and 65% to 90% of those were observed once. Around 10% of the sample is taken by the ten largest. Sequencing was done on a sample of PBMCs. Receptors were obtained from a female donor in good health and CMV-seronegative.

The V and J genes are TRBV27 and TRBJ1-1; the D is unclear. V was clipped by 4 bases and J by 3 bases, with 3 bases between them. Germline V gene data show CDR1 as MNHEY and CDR2 as SMNVEV (reference sequence). The CDR3 consists of 11 residues. The CDR3 loop is CASSSYTEAFF. The CDR3 nucleotides are TGTGCCAGCAGTTCCTACACTGAAGCTTTCTTT.

The rearrangement joins TRBV10-3 to TRBJ2-5; TRBD1 is a possible D gene (8 bases). The germline gives CDR1 ENHRY, CDR2 SYGVKD. Trimming removed 5 bases at V and 5 bases at J, with 15 bases between. This CDR3 has 14 amino acids. CDR3 DNA sequence: TGTGCCATCAGTAGGACAGGGCGGGGGGAGACCCAGTACTTC. This sequence encodes CAISRTGRGETQYF.

The sample holds one count of this clone. The DNA of the CDR3 is TGTGCCAGCGCTCCCCGGGACAGGGGGGTATATGGCTACACCTTC. Its protein is CASAPRDRGVYGYTF. The chain is built from TRBV6-1 and TRBJ1-2; TRBD1 aligns across 11 bases. The CDR3 has 15 residues. CDR1 MNHNS and CDR2 SASEGT come from the germline V gene. V shed 8 bases, J shed 5 bases, and the junction held 10 bases outside the gene matches.

This clone has just one count. This chain uses TRBV10-3 with TRBJ2-7; the match to TRBD2 covers 8 bases. Germline V CDR1 and CDR2: ENHRY, SYGVKD. Trimming at V came to 11 bases and at J to 2 bases, leaving 14 bases not matched to a gene. This CDR3 is built from 15 residues. In DNA form, the CDR3 reads TGTGCCTCTCACTTCTCAACTAGCGGTACCTACGAGCAGTACTTC. As protein: CASHFSTSGTYEQYF.

This chain joins TRBV5-5 and TRBJ1-5; tentatively, D is TRBD1 (6 bases). The CDR3 extends over 15 amino acids. Trimming removed 3 bases from V and 0 bases from J, with 10 bases in between. Per germline, CDR1 SGHKS and CDR2 YYEKEE (reference sequence). CDR3 region: CASSWDTISNQPQHF. The CDR3 region has the DNA TGTGCCAGCAGCTGGGACACCATTAGCAATCAGCCCCAGCATTTT.

The rearrangement links TRBV7-2 to TRBJ1-1; a possible D gene is TRBD1 (5 bases). This CDR3 comprises 16 residues. V dropped 1 base and J dropped 1 base, with 13 bases sitting between them. CDR1 SGHTA and CDR2 FQGNSA come from the germline V gene. The CDR3 here is CASSLVPQTANTEAFF. The CDR3, as DNA: TGTGCCAGCAGCTTAGTCCCACAGACAGCGAACACTGAAGCTTTCTTT. Full variable domain (rest looked up from reference TRBV7-2 and TRBJ1-1): GAGVSQSPSNKVTEKGKDVELRCDPISGHTALYWYRQSLGQGLEFLIYFQGNSAPDKSGLPSDRFSAERTGGSVSTLTIQRTQQEDSAVYLCASSLVPQTANTEAFFGQGTRLTVV.

The V and J genes are TRBV7-2 and TRBJ2-5; D is ambiguous. The J call may be incorrect, as the DNA end agrees better with TRBJ2-7. This CDR3 comprises 15 residues. The germline V gene encodes CDR1 SGHTA and CDR2 FQGNSA. CDR3 protein: CASSSLLGLVYEQYF. In DNA form, the CDR3 reads TGTGCCAGCAGCTCCCTCCTCGGGTTGGTCTACGAGCAGTACTTC.

The V and J genes are TRBV2 and TRBJ2-3; the match to TRBD1 covers 10 bases. Germline trimming cut 2 bases from V and 4 bases from J; bases unmatched to any gene: 12. The germline CDR1 and CDR2 sequences are SNHLY and FYNNEI. The CDR3 is 18 amino acids. In DNA form, the CDR3 reads TGTGCCAGCAGTGAACTTTTAAGGACAGGGGGTGCGGCAGATACGCAGTATTTT. Translation: CASSELLRTGGAADTQYF. Looking up the rest from reference TRBV2 and TRBJ2-3 gives the full variable domain: EPEVTQTPSHQVTQMGQEVILRCVPISNHLYFYWYRQILGQKVEFLVSFYNNEISEKSEIFDDQFSVERPDGSNFTLKIRSTKLEDSAMYFCASSELLRTGGAADTQYFGPGTRLTVL.

V is TRBV19 and J is TRBJ1-2; D might be TRBD1 (5 bases). V lost 1 base to trimming and J lost 4 bases, with 13 bases between them. The CDR3 consists of 15 residues. Germline values: CDR1 LNHDA, CDR2 SQIVND (reference sequence). Here the CDR3 DNA reads TGTGCCAGTAGTATAGGTCTCAGGGAACGCTATGGCTACACCTTC. Translation: CASSIGLRERYGYTF.

V and J are TRBV10-2 and TRBJ2-7, with TRBD1 matching 7 bases. CDR3 length equals 19 residues. CDR1 WSHSY and CDR2 SAAADI come from the germline V gene. With 0 bases clipped from V and 5 bases from J, the junction kept 19 bases outside the gene matches. CDR3 residues: CASSESRPPFRQGTHEQYF. The CDR3 DNA sequence: TGCGCCAGCAGTGAGTCGAGGCCCCCCTTTCGACAGGGTACCCACGAGCAGTACTTC.

The chain recombines TRBV28 with TRBJ2-1, with D possibly being TRBD2 (6 bases). The CDR3 length is 10 residues. Germline V gene lookup returns CDR1 MDHEN and CDR2 SYDVKM. Between the trimmed V and J ends, which lost 11 bases and 13 bases, there was a span of 15 bases. The CDR3 here is CASGRGLQFF. DNA for the CDR3: TGTGCCTCCGGGAGAGGCCTACAGTTCTTC.

The genes are TRBV18 and TRBJ1-3; TRBD1 might be the D (6 bases). Germline loops: CDR1 KGHSH, CDR2 LQKENI. Between the trimmed V and J ends, which lost 5 bases and 4 bases, there was a span of 18 bases. The CDR3 runs to 16 residues. As DNA, the CDR3 is TGTGCCAGCTCATACAGCTCGTCAGGGGCCGGAAACACCATATATTTT. The encoded protein is CASSYSSSGAGNTIYF.